This T cell receptor (beta chain) was found in a study of CD8+ T cells in alopecia areata. Study-wide background: Treated patients were given 5 to 10 mg oral tofacitinib twice daily. Study results and limitations: Researchers report lesional scalp, most notably alopecia totalis/universalis, outstripped normal scalp in clonality. Normal-skin resident alphabeta T cells also appear among scalp sample sequences.

Sequencing templates came from extracted RNA that was reverse transcribed into cDNA. Profiling relied on immunoSEQ multiplex PCR, and the TCRdb table lists in-frame clones only, not all of them. The sample includes just over 150,000 clones, 40% to 60% seen only once; the top ten take roughly a fifth. The V and J ends lost 5 bases and 2 bases respectively, with 14 bases between them. Germline loops: CDR1 SGHTA, CDR2 FQGTGA. The CDR3 runs 15 residues. Comment on this clone: The antigen is undetermined.

The gene calls are TRBV7-3 and TRBJ2-3, with unresolved D. This sequence was found in a human donor with alopecia areata. Specimen: CD8+ T cells sorted from blood, collected at week 0. CDR3 sequence reads: CASSPARADTDTQYF. The CDR3 nucleotides read TGTGCCAGCAGCCCCGCACGGGCGGACACAGATACGCAGTATTTT.